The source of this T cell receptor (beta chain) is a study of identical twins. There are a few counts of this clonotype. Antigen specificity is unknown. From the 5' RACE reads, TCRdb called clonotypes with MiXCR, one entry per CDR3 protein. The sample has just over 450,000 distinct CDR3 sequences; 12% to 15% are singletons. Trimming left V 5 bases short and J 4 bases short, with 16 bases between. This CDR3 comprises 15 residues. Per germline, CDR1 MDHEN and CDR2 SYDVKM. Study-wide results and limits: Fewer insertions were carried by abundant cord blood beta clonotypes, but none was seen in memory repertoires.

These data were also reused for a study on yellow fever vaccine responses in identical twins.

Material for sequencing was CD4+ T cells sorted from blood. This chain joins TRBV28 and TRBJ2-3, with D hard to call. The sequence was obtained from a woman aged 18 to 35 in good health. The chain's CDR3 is CASSPPSGLADTQYF. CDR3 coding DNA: TGTGCCAGCAGTCCACCCTCCGGCCTAGCAGATACGCAGTATTTT.